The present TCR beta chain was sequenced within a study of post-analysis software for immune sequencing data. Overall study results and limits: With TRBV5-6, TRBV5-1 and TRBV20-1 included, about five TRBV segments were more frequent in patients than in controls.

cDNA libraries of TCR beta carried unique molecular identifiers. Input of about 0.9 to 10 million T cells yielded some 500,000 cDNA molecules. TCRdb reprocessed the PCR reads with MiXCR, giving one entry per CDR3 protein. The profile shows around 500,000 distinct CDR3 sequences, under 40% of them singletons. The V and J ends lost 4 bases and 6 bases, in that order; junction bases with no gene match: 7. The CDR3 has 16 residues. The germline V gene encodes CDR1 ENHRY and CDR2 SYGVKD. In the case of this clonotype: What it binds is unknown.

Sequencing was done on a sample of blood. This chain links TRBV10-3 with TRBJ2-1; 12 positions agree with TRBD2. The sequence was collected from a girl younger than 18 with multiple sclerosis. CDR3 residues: CAISVTLAGGSNEQFF. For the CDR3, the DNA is TGTGCCATCAGTGTTACACTAGCGGGGGGCAGCAATGAGCAGTTCTTC.